This T cell receptor (beta chain) was observed in a study of cytotoxic CD8 clonotypes in ibrutinib-treated CLL. The CDR3 is 14 amino acids. Germline CDR1 is MNHEY and CDR2 is SMNVEV (reference sequence). V lost 5 bases to trimming and J lost 5 bases, with 13 bases between them. Generated by immunoSEQ multiplex PCR, the TCRdb table keeps only in-frame clones and is missing some. Here the sample spans about 300,000 clones, 60% to 80% being singletons. This clone was counted a single time. The input for sequencing was PBMCs, taken after 36 months of ibrutinib treatment. The TCR comes from a human donor with chronic lymphocytic leukemia. The rearrangement uses TRBV27 and TRBJ1-5; D is uncertain. As DNA, the CDR3 is TGTGCCAGCAGTGGGGAATCTGACGATCAGCCCCAGCATTTT. Its translation is CASSGESDDQPQHF.